This is a list of T cell receptor beta chains from one sample in a study of OX40 agonist ivuxolimab in advanced cancers. The protocol was immunoSEQ multiplex PCR, while the TCRdb copy is restricted to in-frame clones and leaves out a portion. The table records 30,000 or so clones, around 87% of them present only once. The starting material was CD4+ or CD8+ T cells sorted from blood, obtained in a trial of the OX40 agonist ivuxolimab. The origin of the receptors is an adult with an advanced solid tumor such as melanoma, head and neck, liver or kidney cancer. Both conserved end residues are part of each CDR3. D genes are given only for firm matches. Clone size appears in some rows only: once, few, many, or a class for an expanded clone.

>.|TRBV7-3|TRBJ2-2|.
TGTGCCAGCAGCTTAGGGCTGGACGGGGAGCTGTTTTTT
CASSLGLDGELFF
>.|TRBV28|TRBJ1-1|TRBD1
TGTGCCAGCAGGTACAGGGGATTGAACACTGAAGCTTTCTTT
CASRYRGLNTEAFF
>.|TRBV6-1|TRBJ2-7|.
TGTGCCAGCAGTCTCCTGGGGGATATCGAGCAGTACTTC
CASSLLGDIEQYF
>.|TRBV6-5|TRBJ2-5|.
TGTGCCAGCAGTTACTCGAGAGTAGGGGAGCCGGAGACCCAGTACTTC
CASSYSRVGEPETQYF
>.|TRBV7-2|TRBJ2-1|TRBD2
TGTGCCAGCAGCCTACCACTAGCGGGAGGGAAAAATGAGCAGTTCTTC
CASSLPLAGGKNEQFF
>.|TRBV9|TRBJ2-1|.
TGTGCCAGCAGCACCCACAATGAGCAGTTCTTC
CASSTHNEQFF
>.|TRBV27|TRBJ2-7|TRBD2
TGTGCCAGCAGCCTCCGGGGGGGCTTAACCGAGCAGTACTTC
CASSLRGGLTEQYF
>.|TRBV11-2|TRBJ2-5|TRBD2
TGTGCCAGCAGCTTTGGACCGGGGGGGCAAGAGACCCAGTACTTC
CASSFGPGGQETQYF
>.|TRBV5-1|TRBJ2-3|.
TGCGCCAGCAGTCCTGGGGATACGCAGTATTTT
CASSPGDTQYF
>.|TRBV28|TRBJ2-7|TRBD1
TGTGCCAGCAGTTTATGGACCGGGACAGGCTCCTACGAGCAGTACTTC
CASSLWTGTGSYEQYF
>.|TRBV11-2|TRBJ2-7|.
TGTGCCAGCAGCTTAGCGGCCAACTCCTACGAGCAGTACTTC
CASSLAANSYEQYF
>once|TRBV19|TRBJ1-1|TRBD1
TGTGCCAGTAGTACCACAGGGGGCCCCCGCGTTGATTTCTTT
CASSTTGGPRVDFF
>.|TRBV27|TRBJ2-3|.
TGTGCCAGCAGTCCCCAGACAGTTCCCAGGGATACGCAGTATTTT
CASSPQTVPRDTQYF
>once|TRBV4-1|TRBJ2-7|.
TGCGCCAGCAGCCAAGAGCCCGGGGCCCCCTACGAGCAGTACTTC
CASSQEPGAPYEQYF
>.|TRBV5-4|TRBJ2-1|.
TGTGCCAGCAGTTCGGGGCCCGAGCAGTTCTTC
CASSSGPEQFF
>.|TRBV5-6|TRBJ2-7|.
TGTGCCAGCAGCTCAGACATGGACTACGAGCAGTACTTC
CASSSDMDYEQYF
>.|TRBV18|TRBJ2-3|.
TGTGCCAGCTCACCATCCAGGGTTGGATGGACAGATACGCAGTATTTT
CASSPSRVGWTDTQYF
>.|TRBV6-4|TRBJ1-4|TRBD1
TGTGCCAGCAGACAACCGGGACAGGAGGGAAAACTGTTTTTT
CASRQPGQEGKLFF
>.|TRBV15|TRBJ2-7|TRBD2
TGTGCCACCAGCAGAGTGGGGCGGGGGAACTACGAGCAGTACTTC
CATSRVGRGNYEQYF
>.|TRBV30|TRBJ1-1|.
TGTGCCTGGATGGGGGGCTGGAACACTGAAGCTTTCTTT
CAWMGGWNTEAFF
>.|TRBV7-2|TRBJ2-3|TRBD2
TGTGCCAGCATCGGACTAGCGGGGGAAACAGATACGCAGTATTTT
CASIGLAGETDTQYF
>.|TRBV7-9|TRBJ2-2|TRBD2
TGTGCCAGCAGCTTGGTAGATGCGGGGGGTGACACCGGGGAGCTGTTTTTT
CASSLVDAGGDTGELFF
>.|TRBV11-3|TRBJ2-2|.
TGTGCCAGCAGCTTAGATCAGGAGCGGGCGTACACCGGGGAGCTGTTTTTT
CASSLDQERAYTGELFF
>few|TRBV19|TRBJ1-1|.
TGTGCCAGTAGTATCGGGACTGAAGCTTTCTTT
CASSIGTEAFF
>.|TRBV7-3|TRBJ1-2|TRBD1
TGTGCCAGCAGCCCAACAGGACAGGGGGCAGATGGCTACACCTTC
CASSPTGQGADGYTF
>once|TRBV7-9|TRBJ2-2|.
TGTGCCAGCAGCTTAAGGGCGAACGGGGAGCTGTTTTTT
CASSLRANGELFF
>once|TRBV9|TRBJ2-7|.
TGTGCCAGCAGCCTCGGGGGTTCTCCCTACGAGCAGTACTTC
CASSLGGSPYEQYF
>.|TRBV27|TRBJ1-1|.
TGTGCCAGCAGTTTCGGAGGGGTAGGAACTGAAGCTTTCTTT
CASSFGGVGTEAFF
>.|TRBV4-2|TRBJ2-7|TRBD2
TGTGCCAGCAGCCAAGGGCGGGGGGGCTCCTACGAGCAGTACTTC
CASSQGRGGSYEQYF
>.|TRBV18|TRBJ1-1|.
TGTGCCAGCTCTCCGGCGCATTTGATGAACACTGAAGCTTTCTTT
CASSPAHLMNTEAFF
>once|TRBV18|TRBJ2-3|TRBD1
TGTGCCAGCTCACCTGGATCAGGGGGCGCCGACACAGATACGCAGTATTTT
CASSPGSGGADTDTQYF
>.|TRBV5-8|TRBJ2-1|.
TGTGCCAGCAGCTTGGGACTTTACAATGAGCAGTTCTTC
CASSLGLYNEQFF
>.|TRBV4-2|TRBJ2-7|.
TGTGCCAGCAGCCTTCGACTAGACACCTCCTACGAGCAGTACTTC
CASSLRLDTSYEQYF
>.|TRBV19|TRBJ1-5|TRBD1
TGTGCCAGTAGTATAGGGACAGGGGGCACTCAGCCCCAGCATTTT
CASSIGTGGTQPQHF
>.|TRBV19|TRBJ1-2|TRBD1
TGTGCCAGTAGGGCGAGGGGGCTCTATGGCTACACCTTC
CASRARGLYGYTF
>.|TRBV4-3|TRBJ1-4|.
TGCGCCAGCAGCTCTACCCTCGGTGAAAAACTGTTTTTT
CASSSTLGEKLFF
>.|TRBV19|TRBJ1-1|.
TGTGCCAGTAGTTTTCGGCAGAAGAACACTGAAGCTTTCTTT
CASSFRQKNTEAFF
>medium-sized|TRBV7-8|TRBJ2-5|TRBD2
TGTGCCAGCAGCTCCTACCGAGCGGGGGGGCGTGAGACCCAGTACTTC
CASSSYRAGGRETQYF
>once|TRBV27|TRBJ2-7|TRBD2
TGTGCCAGCAGTTTATGGGGGGGAGCCGGTAACGAGCAGTACTTC
CASSLWGGAGNEQYF
>.|TRBV21-1|TRBJ1-3|.
TGTGCCAGCAGCAAAGGCCGGCGAAGCAGCATCTCTGGAAACACCATATATTTT
CASSKGRRSSISGNTIYF
>.|TRBV4-1|TRBJ2-3|TRBD2
TGCGCCAGCAGTCCAATTAGGCCGGGACTAGGGGTGCTTGATACGCAGTATTTT
CASSPIRPGLGVLDTQYF
>.|TRBV6-6|TRBJ2-5|.
TGTGCCAGCAGTTCTCCGGCTTCCCAAGAGACCCAGTACTTC
CASSSPASQETQYF
>.|TRBV27|TRBJ1-6|.
TGTGCCAGCAAAGAAATTGGACTGTCGGGTTCACCCCTCCACTTT
CASKEIGLSGSPLHF
>.|TRBV4-1|TRBJ2-7|TRBD1
TGCGCCAGCAGCCAAGGGGACAGGCTCATTACCTACGAGCAGTACTTC
CASSQGDRLITYEQYF
>.|TRBV13|TRBJ1-2|.
TGTGCCAGCAGCTTGGGACATGGCTATGGCTACACCTTC
CASSLGHGYGYTF
>.|TRBV11-2|TRBJ1-2|.
TGTGCCAGCAGTTACCCCCACAGGGCTGGCTACACCTTC
CASSYPHRAGYTF
>.|TRBV6-6|TRBJ2-7|TRBD1
TGTGCCAGCAGTTCCGACAGGGGCCCAAGGTTCTACGAGCAGTACTTC
CASSSDRGPRFYEQYF
>once|TRBV2|TRBJ2-7|TRBD2
TGTGCCAGCATTCCCCCCGAGCGGGGGGCTTACGAGCAGTACTTC
CASIPPERGAYEQYF
>.|TRBV27|TRBJ2-7|TRBD1
TGTGCCAGCAGTTACTCAGGACAGGGAACCTACGAGCAGTACTTC
CASSYSGQGTYEQYF
>.|TRBV6-9|TRBJ1-1|.
TGTGCCAGCAGTTTGGGGGGCCTGGGCACTGAAGCTTTCTTT
CASSLGGLGTEAFF